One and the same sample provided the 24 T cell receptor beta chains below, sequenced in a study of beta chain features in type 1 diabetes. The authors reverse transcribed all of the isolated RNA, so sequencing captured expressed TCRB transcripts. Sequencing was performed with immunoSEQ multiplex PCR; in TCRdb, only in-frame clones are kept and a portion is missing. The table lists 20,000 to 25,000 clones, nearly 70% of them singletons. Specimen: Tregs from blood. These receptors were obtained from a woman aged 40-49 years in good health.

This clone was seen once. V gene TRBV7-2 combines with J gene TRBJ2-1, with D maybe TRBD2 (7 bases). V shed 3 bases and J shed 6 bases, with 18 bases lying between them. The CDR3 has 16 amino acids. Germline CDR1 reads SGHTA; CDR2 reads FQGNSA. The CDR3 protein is CASSFQRGAPANEQFF. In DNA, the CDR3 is TGTGCCAGCAGCTTTCAACGGGGGGCTCCAGCCAATGAGCAGTTCTTC.

CDR3 loop: CSAPAWGDYGYTF. CDR3 nucleotides: TGCAGCGCTCCCGCTTGGGGGGACTATGGCTACACCTTC. The chain is built from TRBV29-1 and TRBJ1-2; tentative D call: TRBD1 (5 bases). The germline V gene encodes CDR1 SQVTM and CDR2 ANQGSEA. The CDR3 spans 13 residues. Trimming pared 7 bases from V and 3 bases from J, leaving 15 bases between.

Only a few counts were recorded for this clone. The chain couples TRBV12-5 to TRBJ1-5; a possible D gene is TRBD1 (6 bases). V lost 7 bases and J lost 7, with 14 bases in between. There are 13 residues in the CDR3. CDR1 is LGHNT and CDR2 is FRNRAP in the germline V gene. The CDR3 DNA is TGTGCTAGTGCCCACAGGGCAGGGCAGCCCCAGCATTTT. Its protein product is CASAHRAGQPQHF.

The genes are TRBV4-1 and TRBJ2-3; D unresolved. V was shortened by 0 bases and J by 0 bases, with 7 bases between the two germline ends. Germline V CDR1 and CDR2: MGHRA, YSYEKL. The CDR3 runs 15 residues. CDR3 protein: CASSQEGASTDTQYF. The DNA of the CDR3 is TGCGCCAGCAGCCAAGAAGGAGCTAGCACAGATACGCAGTATTTT.

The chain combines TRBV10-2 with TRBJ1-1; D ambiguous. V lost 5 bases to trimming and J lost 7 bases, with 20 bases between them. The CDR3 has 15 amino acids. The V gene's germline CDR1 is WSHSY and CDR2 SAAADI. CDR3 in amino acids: CASSNTPPRRIEAFF. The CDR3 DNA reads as TGCGCCAGCAGTAACACCCCCCCCCGCAGGATTGAAGCTTTCTTT.

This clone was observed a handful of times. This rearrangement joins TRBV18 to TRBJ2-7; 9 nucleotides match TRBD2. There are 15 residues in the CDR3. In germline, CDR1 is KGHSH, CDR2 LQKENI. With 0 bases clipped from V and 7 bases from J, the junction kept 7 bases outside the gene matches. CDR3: CASSPPLAGSLEQYF. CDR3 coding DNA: TGTGCCAGCTCACCACCTCTAGCGGGGTCGTTAGAGCAGTACTTC.

CDR3 nucleotides: TGTGCCAGCAGCCGATGGGGAAGCGGGGGCGGGGGCACCGGGGAGCTGTTTTTT. The encoded protein is CASSRWGSGGGGTGELFF. The V and J genes are TRBV9 and TRBJ2-2; the match to TRBD2 covers 8 bases. This CDR3 contains 18 residues. The germline V gene has CDR1 SGDLS and CDR2 YYNGEE. The V and J ends lost 4 bases and 4 bases, in that order; junction bases with no gene match: 15.

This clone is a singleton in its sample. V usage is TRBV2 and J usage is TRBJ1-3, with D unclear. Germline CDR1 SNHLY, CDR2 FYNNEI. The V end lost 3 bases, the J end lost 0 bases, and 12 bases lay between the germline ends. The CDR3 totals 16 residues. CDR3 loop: CASSERGGSSGNTIYF. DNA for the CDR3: TGTGCCAGCAGTGAGCGGGGAGGATCCTCTGGAAACACCATATATTTT.

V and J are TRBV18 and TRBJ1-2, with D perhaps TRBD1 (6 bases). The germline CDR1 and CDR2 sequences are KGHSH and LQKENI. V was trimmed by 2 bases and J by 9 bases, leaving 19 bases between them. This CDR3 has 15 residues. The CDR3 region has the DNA TGTGCCAGCTCACCAGAATCAAGTGGGGGCGTTAGCTACACCTTC. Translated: CASSPESSGGVSYTF.

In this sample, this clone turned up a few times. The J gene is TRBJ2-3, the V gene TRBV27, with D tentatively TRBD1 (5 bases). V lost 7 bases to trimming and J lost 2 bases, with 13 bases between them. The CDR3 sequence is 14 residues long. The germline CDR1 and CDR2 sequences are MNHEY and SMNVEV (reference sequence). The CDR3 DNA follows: TGTGCCAGCACCAAGGGGCGAATCACAGATACGCAGTATTTT. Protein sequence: CASTKGRITDTQYF.

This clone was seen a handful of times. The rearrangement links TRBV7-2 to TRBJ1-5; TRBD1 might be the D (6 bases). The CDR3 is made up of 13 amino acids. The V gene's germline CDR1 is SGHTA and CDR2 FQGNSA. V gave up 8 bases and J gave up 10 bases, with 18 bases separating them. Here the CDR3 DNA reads TGTGCCAGCTCAGATCTTAGAGGGGGACCCCAGCATTTT. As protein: CASSDLRGGPQHF.

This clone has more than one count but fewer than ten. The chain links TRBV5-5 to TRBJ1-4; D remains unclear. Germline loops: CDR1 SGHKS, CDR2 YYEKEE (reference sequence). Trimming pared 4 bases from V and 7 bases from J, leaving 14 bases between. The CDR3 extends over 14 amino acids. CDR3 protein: CASSDRAGGEKLFF. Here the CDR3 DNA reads TGTGCCAGCAGCGATCGCGCAGGAGGTGAAAAACTGTTTTTT.

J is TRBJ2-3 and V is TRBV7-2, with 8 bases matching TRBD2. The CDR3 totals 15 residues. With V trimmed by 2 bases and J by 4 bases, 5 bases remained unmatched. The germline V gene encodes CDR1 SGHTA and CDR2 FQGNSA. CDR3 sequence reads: CASSLRGGVADTQYF. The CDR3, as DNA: TGTGCCAGCAGCTTACGGGGGGGGGTGGCAGATACGCAGTATTTT.

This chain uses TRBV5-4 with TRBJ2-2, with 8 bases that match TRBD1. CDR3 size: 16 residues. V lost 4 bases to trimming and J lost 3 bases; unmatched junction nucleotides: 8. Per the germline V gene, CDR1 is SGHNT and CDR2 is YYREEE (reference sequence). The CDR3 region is CASSPRQGTYTGELFF. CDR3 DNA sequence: TGTGCCAGCAGCCCACGACAGGGGACGTACACCGGGGAGCTGTTTTTT. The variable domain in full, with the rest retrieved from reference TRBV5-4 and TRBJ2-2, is ETGVTQSPTHLIKTRGQQVTLRCSSQSGHNTVSWYQQALGQGPQFIFQYYREEENGRGNFPPRFSGLQFPNYSSELNVNALELDDSALYLCASSPRQGTYTGELFFGEGSRLTVL.

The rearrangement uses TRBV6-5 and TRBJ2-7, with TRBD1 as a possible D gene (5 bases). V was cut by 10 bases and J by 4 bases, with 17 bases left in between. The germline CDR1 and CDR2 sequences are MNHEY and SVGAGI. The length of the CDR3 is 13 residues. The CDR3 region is CATHKAGWYEQYF. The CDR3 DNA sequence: TGTGCCACTCATAAGGCAGGGTGGTACGAGCAGTACTTC.

CDR3 in DNA: TGCGCCAGCAGCGTGGGACAGACCTCAGGGTATGAGCAGTTCTTC. Encoded protein: CASSVGQTSGYEQFF. The chain uses TRBV5-1 and TRBJ2-1; 7 nucleotides agree with TRBD1. There are 15 residues in the CDR3. Germline trimming cut 4 bases from V and 8 bases from J; bases unmatched to any gene: 12. The germline gives CDR1 SGHRS, CDR2 YFSETQ.

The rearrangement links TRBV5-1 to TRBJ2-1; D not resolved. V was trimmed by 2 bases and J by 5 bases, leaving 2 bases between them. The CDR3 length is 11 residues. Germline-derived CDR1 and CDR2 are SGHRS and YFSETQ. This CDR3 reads CASSFNNEQFF. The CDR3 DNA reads TGCGCCAGCAGCTTCAACAATGAGCAGTTCTTC. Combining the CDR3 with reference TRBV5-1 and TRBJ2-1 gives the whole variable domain KAGVTQTPRYLIKTRGQQVTLSCSPISGHRSVSWYQQTPGQGLQFLFEYFSETQRNKGNFPGRFSGRQFSNSRSEMNVSTLELGDSALYLCASSFNNEQFFGPGTRLTVL.

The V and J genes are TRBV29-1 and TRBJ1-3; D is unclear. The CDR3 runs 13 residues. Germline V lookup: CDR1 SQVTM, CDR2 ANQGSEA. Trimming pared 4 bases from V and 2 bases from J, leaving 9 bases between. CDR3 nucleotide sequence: TGCAGCGTTGCCTTCGGGGCTGGAAACACCATATATTTT. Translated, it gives CSVAFGAGNTIYF.

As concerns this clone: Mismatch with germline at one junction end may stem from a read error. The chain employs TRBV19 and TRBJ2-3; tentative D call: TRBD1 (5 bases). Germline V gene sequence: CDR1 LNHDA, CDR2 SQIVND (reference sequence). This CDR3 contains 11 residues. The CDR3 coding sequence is TGTGCCAGTAGTATTACAGGCTTAAGAACTTTT. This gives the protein CASSITGLRTF. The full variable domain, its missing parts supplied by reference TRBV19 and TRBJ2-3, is DGGITQSPKYLFRKEGQNVTLSCEQNLNHDAMYWYRQDPGQGLRLIYYSQIVNDFQKGDIAEGYSVSREKKESFPLTVTSAQKNPTAFYLCASSITGLRTFGPGTRLTVL.

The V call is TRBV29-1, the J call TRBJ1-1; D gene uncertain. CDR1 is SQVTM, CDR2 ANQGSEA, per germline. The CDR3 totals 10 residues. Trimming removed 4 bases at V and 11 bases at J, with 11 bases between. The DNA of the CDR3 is TGCAGCGTTGTGACTGGGTGGGCTTTCTTT. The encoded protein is CSVVTGWAFF. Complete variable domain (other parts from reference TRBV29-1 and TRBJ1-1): SAVISQKPSRDICQRGTSLTIQCQVDSQVTMMFWYRQQPGQSLTLIATANQGSEATYESGFVIDKFPISRPNLTFSTLTVSNMSPEDSSIYLCSVVTGWAFFGQGTRLTVV.

The CDR3 DNA sequence: TGTGCCAGCAGCTCCTCCCTGGGGACAGGGGTGGAGCAGTACTTC. It encodes CASSSSLGTGVEQYF. The chain carries TRBV11-2 and TRBJ2-7, with 10 bases fitting TRBD1. This CDR3 region has 15 residues. V shed 4 bases, J shed 7 bases, and the junction held 10 bases outside the gene matches. Germline values: CDR1 SGHAT, CDR2 FQNNGV. Combining the CDR3 with reference TRBV11-2 and TRBJ2-7 gives the whole variable domain EAGVAQSPRYKIIEKRQSVAFWCNPISGHATLYWYQQILGQGPKLLIQFQNNGVVDDSQLPKDRFSAERLKGVDSTLKIQPAKLEDSAVYLCASSSSLGTGVEQYFGPGTRLTVT.

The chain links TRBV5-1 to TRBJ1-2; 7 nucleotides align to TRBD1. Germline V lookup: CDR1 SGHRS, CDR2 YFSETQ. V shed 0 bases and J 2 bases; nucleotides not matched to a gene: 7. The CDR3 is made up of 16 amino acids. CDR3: CASSLDAGGPNYGYTF. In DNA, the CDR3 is TGCGCCAGCAGCTTGGACGCAGGGGGACCGAACTATGGCTACACCTTC.

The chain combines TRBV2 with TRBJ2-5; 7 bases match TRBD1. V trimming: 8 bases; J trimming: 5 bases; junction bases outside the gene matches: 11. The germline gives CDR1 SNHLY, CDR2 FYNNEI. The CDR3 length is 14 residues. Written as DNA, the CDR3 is TGTGCCAGCCGGTACGGGACAGTGGTGGAGACCCAGTACTTC. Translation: CASRYGTVVETQYF.

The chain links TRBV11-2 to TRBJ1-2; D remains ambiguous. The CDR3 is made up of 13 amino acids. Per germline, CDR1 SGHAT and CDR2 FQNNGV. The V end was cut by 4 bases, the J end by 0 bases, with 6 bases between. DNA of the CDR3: TGTGCCAGCAGCTCCAGCGCTAACTATGGCTACACCTTC. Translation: CASSSSANYGYTF.